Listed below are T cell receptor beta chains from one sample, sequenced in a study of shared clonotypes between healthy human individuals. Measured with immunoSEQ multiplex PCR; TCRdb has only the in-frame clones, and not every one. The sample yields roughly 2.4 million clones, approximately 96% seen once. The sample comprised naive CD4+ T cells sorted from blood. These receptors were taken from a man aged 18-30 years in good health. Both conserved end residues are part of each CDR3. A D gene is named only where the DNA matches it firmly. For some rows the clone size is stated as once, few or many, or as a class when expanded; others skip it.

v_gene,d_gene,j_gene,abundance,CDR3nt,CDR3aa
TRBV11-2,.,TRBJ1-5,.,TGTGCCAGCAGCTTCGGGGACAATCAGCCCCAGCATTTT,CASSFGDNQPQHF
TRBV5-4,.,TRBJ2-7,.,TGTGCCAGCAGCTTGGGGTTAGCACTCGAGCAGTACTTC,CASSLGLALEQYF
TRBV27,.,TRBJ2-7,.,TGTGCCAGCAGTGGGGCGGGCTACGAGCAGTACTTC,CASSGAGYEQYF
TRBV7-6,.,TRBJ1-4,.,TGTGCCAGCAGCTTACAGGCAGCTCCTAATGAAAAACTGTTTTTT,CASSLQAAPNEKLFF
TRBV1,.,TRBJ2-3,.,TGCACCAGCAGCCAAGATCGAGGGGGGCGCACAGATACGCAGTATTTT,CTSSQDRGGRTDTQYF
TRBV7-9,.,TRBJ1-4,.,TGTGCCAGCCGCATTAATGAAAAACTGTTTTTT,CASRINEKLFF
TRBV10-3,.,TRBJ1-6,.,TGTGCCATCGAGGCGGGGCAGGGTTCACCCCTCCACTTT,CAIEAGQGSPLHF
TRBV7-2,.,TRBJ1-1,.,TGTGCCAGCAAAAGGGCAGGGGTGACTGAAGCTTTCTTT,CASKRAGVTEAFF
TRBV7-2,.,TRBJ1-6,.,TGTGCCAGCAGCTTAGATCCCGGAACTAATTCACCCCTCCACTTT,CASSLDPGTNSPLHF
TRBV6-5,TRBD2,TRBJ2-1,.,TGTGCCAGCAGCAGACTAGCGGTAAACAATGAGCAGTTCTTC,CASSRLAVNNEQFF
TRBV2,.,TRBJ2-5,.,TGTGCCAGCAAGACAGAACAAGAGACCCAGTACTTC,CASKTEQETQYF
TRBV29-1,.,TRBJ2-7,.,TGCAGCGTTGAAGGGGCGGGGGCCAAGCAGTACTTC,CSVEGAGAKQYF
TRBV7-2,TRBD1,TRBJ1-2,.,TGTGCCAGCAGCTTAGCGTTGATACAGGGGAATGGCTACACCTTC,CASSLALIQGNGYTF
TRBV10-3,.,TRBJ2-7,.,TGTGCCATCAGACCGGACGAGGGCGAGCAGTACTTC,CAIRPDEGEQYF
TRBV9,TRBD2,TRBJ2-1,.,TGTGCCAGCAGCGACACCGGGACTAGCTACAATGAGCAGTTCTTC,CASSDTGTSYNEQFF
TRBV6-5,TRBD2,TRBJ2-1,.,TGTGCCAGCAGTTACTCAGCGGGAGGGCCGCAAAATGAGCAGTTCTTC,CASSYSAGGPQNEQFF
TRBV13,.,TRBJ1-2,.,TGTGCCAGCAGCTTAGGGCTAGGGGTGGACTATGGCTACACCTTC,CASSLGLGVDYGYTF
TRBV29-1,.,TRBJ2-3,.,TGCAGCGTAGCTCTAGCTACAGATACGCAGTATTTT,CSVALATDTQYF
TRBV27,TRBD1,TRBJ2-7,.,TGTGCCAGCAGGACGACAGGGGGTACCTACGAGCAGTACTTC,CASRTTGGTYEQYF
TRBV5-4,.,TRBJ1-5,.,TGTGCCAGCAGCATCACAGGCGTCAATGGGCCCCAGCATTTT,CASSITGVNGPQHF
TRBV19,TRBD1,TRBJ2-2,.,TGTGCCAGTAGTATTAAGGTCATAGGACAGGCCACCGGGGAGCTGTTTTTT,CASSIKVIGQATGELFF
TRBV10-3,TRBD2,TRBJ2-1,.,TGTGCCAGTCGGTGGGCTAGCGGGAGCAATGAGCAGTTCTTC,CASRWASGSNEQFF
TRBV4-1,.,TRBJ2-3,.,TGCGCCAGCAGCCAAGTGGAAGGTTCTAGCACAGATACGCAGTATTTT,CASSQVEGSSTDTQYF
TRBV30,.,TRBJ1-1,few,TGTGCCTGGAGTCGCAGGGGTTCGGACACTGAAGCTTTCTTT,CAWSRRGSDTEAFF
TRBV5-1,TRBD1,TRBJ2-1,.,TGCGCCAGCAGCTTTGGGACAGGGAACTACAATGAGCAGTTCTTC,CASSFGTGNYNEQFF
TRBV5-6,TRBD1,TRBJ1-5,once,TGTGCCAGCAGCTTGAGACAGGGAGGATATCAGCCCCAGCATTTT,CASSLRQGGYQPQHF
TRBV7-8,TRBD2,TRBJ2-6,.,TGTGCCAGCAGCCAGAGAACTAGCGGGAGTATCTCTGGGGCCAACGTCCTGACTTTC,CASSQRTSGSISGANVLTF
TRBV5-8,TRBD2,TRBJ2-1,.,TGTGCCAGCAGCCCTACCGGACTAGCGGGGGACTATGAGCAGTTCTTC,CASSPTGLAGDYEQFF
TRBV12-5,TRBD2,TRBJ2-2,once,TGTGCTAGTTACGCGGGAGGGAACACCGGGGAGCTGTTTTTT,CASYAGGNTGELFF
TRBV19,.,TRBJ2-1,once,TGTGCCAGTAGTATCACAGGACAGATAAATGAGCAGTTCTTC,CASSITGQINEQFF
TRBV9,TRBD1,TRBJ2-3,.,TGTGCCAGCAGCGTAGTCGGGACAGGGGAGGTAGATACGCAGTATTTT,CASSVVGTGEVDTQYF
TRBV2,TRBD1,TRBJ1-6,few,TGTGCCGGCGGGGGACAGTTTGGTTCACCCCTCCACTTT,CAGGGQFGSPLHF
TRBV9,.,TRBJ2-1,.,TGTGCCAGCAGCGTAGAAGCCCCAGGAGCCCGCCTCTCCTACAATGAGCAGTTCTTC,CASSVEAPGARLSYNEQFF
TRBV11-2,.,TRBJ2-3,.,TGTGCCAGCGCTCGACCCGGACTGACTAGCACAGATACGCAGTATTTT,CASARPGLTSTDTQYF
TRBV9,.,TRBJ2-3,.,TGTGCCAGCAGCGTAGGGTCCAGCTATCACACAGATACGCAGTATTTT,CASSVGSSYHTDTQYF
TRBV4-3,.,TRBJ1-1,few,TGCGCCAGCAGCCAAGATAGGGGCACTGAAGCTTTCTTT,CASSQDRGTEAFF
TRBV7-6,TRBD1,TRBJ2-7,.,TGTGCCAGCAGCCCGACAGGGGTCGAGCAGTACTTC,CASSPTGVEQYF
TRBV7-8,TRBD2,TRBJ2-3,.,TGTGCCAGCAGCCCAGAGGGACTAGGGCCTACAGATACGCAGTATTTT,CASSPEGLGPTDTQYF
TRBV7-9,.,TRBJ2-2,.,TGTGCCAGCAGCTCGCCCCCTCCAACCGGCGAGCTGTTTTTT,CASSSPPPTGELFF
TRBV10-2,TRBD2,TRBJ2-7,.,TGCGCCAGCAGTCGCATGGGACTAGCGGCCTACGAGCAGTACTTC,CASSRMGLAAYEQYF
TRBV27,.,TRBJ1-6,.,TGTGCCAGCAGTTTATCAGGCAGACATAATTCACCCCTCCACTTT,CASSLSGRHNSPLHF
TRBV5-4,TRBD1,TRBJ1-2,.,TGTGCCAGCAGCAAGGACAGGGGGTATCAGGGCTATGGCTACACCTTC,CASSKDRGYQGYGYTF
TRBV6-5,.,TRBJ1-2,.,TGTGCCAGCAGTTACTCGGACGGGCAGGGCTACACCTTC,CASSYSDGQGYTF
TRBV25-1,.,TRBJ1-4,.,TGTGCCAGCAGTTGGGGAGGGGAGGTGAATGAAAAACTGTTTTTT,CASSWGGEVNEKLFF
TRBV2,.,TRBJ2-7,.,TGTGCCAGCACGGCCGGGGGATACGAGCAGTACTTC,CASTAGGYEQYF
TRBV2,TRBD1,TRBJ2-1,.,TGTGCCAGCAGTGGGGGACAGGGGGCCTACAATGAGCAGTTCTTC,CASSGGQGAYNEQFF